This TCR beta chain was retrieved from a study of beta chain features in type 1 diabetes. CDR1 is SGHNT, CDR2 YYREEE, per germline (reference sequence). V lost 6 bases and J lost 5, with 7 bases in between. The CDR3 sequence is 11 residues long. The whole isolated RNA underwent reverse transcription, so sequencing captured expressed TCRB transcripts. Sequenced by immunoSEQ multiplex PCR; TCRdb stores in-frame clones only, minus some. The sample shows about 410,000 clones, approximately 13% of them seen only once. As regards this clone: Its antigen is not identified.

The study, taken as a whole, reports: Shorter templates might be favored by PCR, equally in patients and controls.

The V call is TRBV5-4, the J call TRBJ2-3, with D uncertain. This clonotype was sampled from a man under 40 in good health. The sequenced material came from naive CD4+ T cells from blood. The CDR3 nucleotides are TGTGCCAGCACCTCCCAAGATACGCAGTATTTT. Protein sequence: CASTSQDTQYF.